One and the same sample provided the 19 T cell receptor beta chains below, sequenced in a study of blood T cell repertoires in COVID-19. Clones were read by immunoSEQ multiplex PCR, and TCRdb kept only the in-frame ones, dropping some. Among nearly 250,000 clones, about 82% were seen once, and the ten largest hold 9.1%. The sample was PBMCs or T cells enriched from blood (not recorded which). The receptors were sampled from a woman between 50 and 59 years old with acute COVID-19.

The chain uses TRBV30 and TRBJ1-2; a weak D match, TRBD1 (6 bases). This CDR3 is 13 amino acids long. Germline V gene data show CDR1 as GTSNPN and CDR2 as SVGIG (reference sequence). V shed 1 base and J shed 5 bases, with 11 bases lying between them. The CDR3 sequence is CAWSAGTPYGYTF. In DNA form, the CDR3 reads TGTGCCTGGAGTGCCGGGACACCGTATGGCTACACCTTC.

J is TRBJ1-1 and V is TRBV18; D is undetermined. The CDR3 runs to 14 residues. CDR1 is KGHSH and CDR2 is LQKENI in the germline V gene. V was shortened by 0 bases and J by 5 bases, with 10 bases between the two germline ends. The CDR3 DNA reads TGTGCCAGCTCACCACCGGCTCCCAGAACTGAAGCTTTCTTT. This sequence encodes CASSPPAPRTEAFF.

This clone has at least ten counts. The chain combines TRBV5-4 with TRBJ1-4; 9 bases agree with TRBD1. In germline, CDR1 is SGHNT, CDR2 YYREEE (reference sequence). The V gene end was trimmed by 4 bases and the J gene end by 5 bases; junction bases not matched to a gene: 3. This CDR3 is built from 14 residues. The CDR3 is CASSQDRGNEKLFF. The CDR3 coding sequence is TGTGCCAGCAGCCAGGACAGGGGAAATGAAAAACTGTTTTTT. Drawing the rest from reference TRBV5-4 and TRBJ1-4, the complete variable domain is ETGVTQSPTHLIKTRGQQVTLRCSSQSGHNTVSWYQQALGQGPQFIFQYYREEENGRGNFPPRFSGLQFPNYSSELNVNALELDDSALYLCASSQDRGNEKLFFGSGTQLSVL.

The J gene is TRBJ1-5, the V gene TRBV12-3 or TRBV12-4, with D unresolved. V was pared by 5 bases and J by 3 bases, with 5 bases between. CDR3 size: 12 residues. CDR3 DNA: TGTGCCAGCAGTGCGGCCAATCAGCCCCAGCATTTT. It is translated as CASSAANQPQHF.

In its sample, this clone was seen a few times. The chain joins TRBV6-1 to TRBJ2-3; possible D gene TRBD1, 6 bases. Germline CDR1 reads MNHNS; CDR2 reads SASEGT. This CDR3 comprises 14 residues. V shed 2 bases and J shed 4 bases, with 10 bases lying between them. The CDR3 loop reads CASSESQGPDTQYF. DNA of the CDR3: TGTGCCAGCAGTGAAAGTCAGGGGCCAGATACGCAGTATTTT.

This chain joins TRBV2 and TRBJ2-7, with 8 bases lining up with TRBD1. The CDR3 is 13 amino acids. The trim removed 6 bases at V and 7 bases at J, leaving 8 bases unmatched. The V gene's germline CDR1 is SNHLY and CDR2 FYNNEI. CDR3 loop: CASRSGQGREQYF. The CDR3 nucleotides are TGTGCCAGCAGATCTGGACAGGGAAGGGAGCAGTACTTC.

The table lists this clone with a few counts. CDR3 loop: CASRHDRGEFSPLHF. The DNA for the CDR3 is TGTGCCAGCAGGCACGACAGGGGAGAGTTTTCACCCCTCCACTTT. J is TRBJ1-6 and V is TRBV6-5, with TRBD1 matching 8 bases. The V and J ends lost 6 bases and 9 bases, in that order; junction bases with no gene match: 10. The V gene's germline CDR1 is MNHEY and CDR2 SVGAGI. The CDR3 contains 15 residues.

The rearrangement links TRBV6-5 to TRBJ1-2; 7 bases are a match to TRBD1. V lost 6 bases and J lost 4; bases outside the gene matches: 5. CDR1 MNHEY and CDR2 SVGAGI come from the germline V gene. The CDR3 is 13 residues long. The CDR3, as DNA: TGTGCCAGCAGAGGGACAGTCCCCTATGGCTACACCTTC. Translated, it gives CASRGTVPYGYTF.

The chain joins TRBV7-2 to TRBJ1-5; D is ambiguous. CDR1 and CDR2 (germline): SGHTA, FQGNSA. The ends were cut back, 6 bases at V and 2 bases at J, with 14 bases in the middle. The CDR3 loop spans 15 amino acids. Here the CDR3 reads CASRPTGIGNQPQHF. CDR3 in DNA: TGTGCCAGCAGGCCAACGGGTATAGGCAATCAGCCCCAGCATTTT.

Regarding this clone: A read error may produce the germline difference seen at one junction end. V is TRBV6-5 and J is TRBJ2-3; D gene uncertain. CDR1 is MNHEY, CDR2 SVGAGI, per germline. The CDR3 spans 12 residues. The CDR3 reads CASSYPDNTQYF. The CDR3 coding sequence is TGTGCCAGCAGTTACCCCGACAATACCCAGTATTTT.

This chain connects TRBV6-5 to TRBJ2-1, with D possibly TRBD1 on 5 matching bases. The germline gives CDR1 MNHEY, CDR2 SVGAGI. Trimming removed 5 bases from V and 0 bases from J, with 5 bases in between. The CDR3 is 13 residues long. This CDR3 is CASSQGSYNEQFF. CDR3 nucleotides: TGTGCCAGCAGTCAGGGCTCCTACAATGAGCAGTTCTTC.

DNA of the CDR3: TGTGCCAGTAGTGTAACAGGGCCCTCGGACTATGGCTACACCTTC. Translation: CASSVTGPSDYGYTF. This chain links TRBV19 with TRBJ1-2; TRBD1 is a possible D gene (6 bases). The CDR3 has 15 residues. Germline CDR1 LNHDA, CDR2 SQIVND (reference sequence). Between the trimmed V and J ends, which lost 5 bases and 3 bases, there was a span of 16 bases.

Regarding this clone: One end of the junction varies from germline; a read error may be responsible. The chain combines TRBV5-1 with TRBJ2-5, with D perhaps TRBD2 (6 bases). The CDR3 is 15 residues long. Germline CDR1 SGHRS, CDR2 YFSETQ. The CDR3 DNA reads TGCGCCAACAGCTTCGGGGGACGACAAGGGGAGACCCAGTACTTC. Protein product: CANSFGGRQGETQYF.

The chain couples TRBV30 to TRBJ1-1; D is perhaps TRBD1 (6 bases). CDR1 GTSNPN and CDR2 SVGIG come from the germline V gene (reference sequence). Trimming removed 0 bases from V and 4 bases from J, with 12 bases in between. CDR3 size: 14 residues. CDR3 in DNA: TGTGCCTGGAGTGTACGTGCCAGGGGCACTGAAGCTTTCTTT. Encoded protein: CAWSVRARGTEAFF.

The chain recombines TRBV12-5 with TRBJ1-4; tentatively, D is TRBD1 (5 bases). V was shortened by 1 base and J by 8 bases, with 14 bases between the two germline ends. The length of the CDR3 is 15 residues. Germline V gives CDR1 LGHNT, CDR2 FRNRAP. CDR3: CASGLGDGGREKLFF. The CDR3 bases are TGTGCTAGTGGTTTGGGAGACGGGGGACGGGAAAAACTGTTTTTT.

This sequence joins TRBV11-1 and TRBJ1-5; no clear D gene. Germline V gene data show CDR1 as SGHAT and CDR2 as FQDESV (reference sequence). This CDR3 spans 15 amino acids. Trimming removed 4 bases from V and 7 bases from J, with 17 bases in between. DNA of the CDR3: TGTGCCAGCAGCTCTCTTCTGAGGGTAGGACAGCCCCAGCATTTT. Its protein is CASSSLLRVGQPQHF.

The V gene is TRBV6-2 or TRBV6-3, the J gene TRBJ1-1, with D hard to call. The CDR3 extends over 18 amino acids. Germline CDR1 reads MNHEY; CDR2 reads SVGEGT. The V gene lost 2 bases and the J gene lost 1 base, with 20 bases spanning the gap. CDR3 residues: CASSYAQFSATRNTEAFF. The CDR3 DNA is TGTGCCAGCAGTTACGCCCAGTTCAGCGCGACCAGGAACACTGAAGCTTTCTTT.

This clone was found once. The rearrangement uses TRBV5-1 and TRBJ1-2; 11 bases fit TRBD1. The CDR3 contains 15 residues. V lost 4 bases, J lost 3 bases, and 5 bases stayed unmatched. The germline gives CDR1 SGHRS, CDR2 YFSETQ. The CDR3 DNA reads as TGCGCCAGCAGCATGGAGGGACAGGGGGACTATGGCTACACCTTC. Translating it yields CASSMEGQGDYGYTF.

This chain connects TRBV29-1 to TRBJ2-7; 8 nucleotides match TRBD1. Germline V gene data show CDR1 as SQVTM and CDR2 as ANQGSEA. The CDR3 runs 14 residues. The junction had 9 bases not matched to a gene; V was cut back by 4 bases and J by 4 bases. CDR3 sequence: CSVVTSQGAYEQYF. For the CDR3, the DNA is TGCAGCGTTGTAACGAGCCAGGGGGCTTACGAGCAGTACTTC.